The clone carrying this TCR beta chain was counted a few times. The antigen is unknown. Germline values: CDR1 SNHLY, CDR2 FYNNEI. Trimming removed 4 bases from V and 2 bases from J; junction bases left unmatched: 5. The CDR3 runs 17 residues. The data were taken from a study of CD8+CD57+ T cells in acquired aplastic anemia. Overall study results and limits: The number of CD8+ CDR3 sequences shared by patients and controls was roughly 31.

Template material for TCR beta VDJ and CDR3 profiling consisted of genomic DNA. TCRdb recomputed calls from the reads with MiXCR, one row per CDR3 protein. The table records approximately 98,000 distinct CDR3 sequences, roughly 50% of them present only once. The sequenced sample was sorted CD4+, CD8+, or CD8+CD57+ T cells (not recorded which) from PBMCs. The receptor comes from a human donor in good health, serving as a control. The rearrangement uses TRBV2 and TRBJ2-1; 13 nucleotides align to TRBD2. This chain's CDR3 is CASSGYTSGGAYNEQFF. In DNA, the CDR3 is TGTGCCAGCAGTGGATATACTAGCGGGGGGGCCTACAATGAGCAGTTCTTC.